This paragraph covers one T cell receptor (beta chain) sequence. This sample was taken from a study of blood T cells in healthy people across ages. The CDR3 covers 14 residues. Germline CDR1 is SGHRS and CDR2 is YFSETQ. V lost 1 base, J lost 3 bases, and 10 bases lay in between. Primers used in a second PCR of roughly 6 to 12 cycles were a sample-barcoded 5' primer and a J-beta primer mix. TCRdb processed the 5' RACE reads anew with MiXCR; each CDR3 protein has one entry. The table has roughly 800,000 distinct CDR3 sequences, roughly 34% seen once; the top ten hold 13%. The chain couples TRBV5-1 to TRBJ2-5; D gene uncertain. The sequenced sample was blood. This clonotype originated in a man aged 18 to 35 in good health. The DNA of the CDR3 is TGCGCCAGCAGCTTGTCCCCGCCCGAAGAGACCCAGTACTTC. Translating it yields CASSLSPPEETQYF.